This T cell receptor (beta chain) came from a study of CD8 T cells in Susac syndrome. Trimming took off 10 bases at V and 7 bases at J, with 17 bases between the two ends. Germline V lookup: CDR1 MDHEN, CDR2 SYDVKM. This CDR3 comprises 12 residues. Random hexamers served to reverse transcribe roughly 0.5 to 1 ug RNA. Amplification of the TCR beta CDR3 was carried out by immunoSEQ multiplex PCR, which spanned a total of 54 Vbeta and 13 Jbeta segments. From the immunoSEQ multiplex PCR reads, TCRdb called clonotypes with MiXCR, one entry per CDR3 protein. The sample has fewer than 200,000 distinct CDR3 sequences, approximately 95% seen once. Sequencing of TCR beta was performed on blood CD8+ T cells and on blood CD4+ T cells.

Sequenced: CD8+ T cells from PBMCs. This TCR derives from a human donor with multiple sclerosis. The V call is TRBV28, the J call TRBJ2-7, with D possibly matching TRBD2 (6 bases). CDR3 DNA sequence: TGTGCCACCTCGCGTGGGGGGTGGGAGCAGTACTTC. This translates into CATSRGGWEQYF. The whole variable domain, remainder taken from reference TRBV28 and TRBJ2-7, is DVKVTQSSRYLVKRTGEKVFLECVQDMDHENMFWYRQDPGLGLRLIYFSYDVKMKEKGDIPEGYSVSREKKERFSLILESASTNQTSMYLCATSRGGWEQYFGPGTRLTVT.